This T cell receptor beta chain originates from a study of identical twins. The study, taken as a whole, reports: Diverse VJ usage suggested most zero-insertion clonotypes were not invariant T cells. In beta out-of-frame sequences, the excess sharing between twins was weaker. Within monozygotic twins, out-of-frame TCR alpha sharing was underestimated by the models.

TCRdb processed the 5' RACE reads anew with MiXCR; each CDR3 protein has one entry. The top ten clones hold around 12% of a sample with roughly 720,000 distinct CDR3 sequences, 15% to 20% of them seen once. This clonotype was seen more than once but under ten times. Its antigen is currently unknown. The CDR3 is 13 amino acids. Per germline, CDR1 MNHEY and CDR2 SVGEGT. V was cut by 5 bases and J by 7 bases, with 14 bases left in between. A further study also used this sample, focusing on T cells expressing NK-cell markers.

This sequence was found in a woman aged 18-30 years in good health. Input material: PBMCs. The gene calls are TRBV6-2 or TRBV6-3 and TRBJ2-5; tentatively, D is TRBD1 (5 bases). CDR3 sequence reads: CASSRQGIGTQYF. Here the CDR3 DNA reads TGTGCCAGCAGTCGCCAGGGAATCGGGACCCAGTACTTC.